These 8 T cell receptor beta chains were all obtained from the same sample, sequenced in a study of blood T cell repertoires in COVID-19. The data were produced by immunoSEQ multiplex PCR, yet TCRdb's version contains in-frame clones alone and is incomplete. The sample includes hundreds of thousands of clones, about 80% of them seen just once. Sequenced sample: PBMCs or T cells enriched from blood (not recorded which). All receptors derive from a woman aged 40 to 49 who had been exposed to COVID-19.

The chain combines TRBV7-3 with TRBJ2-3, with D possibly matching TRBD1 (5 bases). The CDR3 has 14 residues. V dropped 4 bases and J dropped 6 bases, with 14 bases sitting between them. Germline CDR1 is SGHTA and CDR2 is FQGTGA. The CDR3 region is CASSSDVGPDTQYF. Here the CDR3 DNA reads TGTGCCAGCAGCTCCGACGTGGGGCCGGATACGCAGTATTTT.

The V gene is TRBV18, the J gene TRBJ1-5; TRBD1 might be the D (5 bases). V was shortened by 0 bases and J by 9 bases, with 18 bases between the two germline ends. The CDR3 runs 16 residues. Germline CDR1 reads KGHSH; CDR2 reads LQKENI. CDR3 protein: CASSPPGLGVDGPQHF. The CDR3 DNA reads TGTGCCAGCTCACCACCGGGACTGGGGGTAGATGGGCCCCAGCATTTT. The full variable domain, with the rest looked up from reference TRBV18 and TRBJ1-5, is NAGVMQNPRHLVRRRGQEARLRCSPMKGHSHVYWYRQLPEEGLKFMVYLQKENIIDESGMPKERFSAEFPKEGPSILRIQQVVRGDSAAYFCASSPPGLGVDGPQHFGDGTRLSIL.

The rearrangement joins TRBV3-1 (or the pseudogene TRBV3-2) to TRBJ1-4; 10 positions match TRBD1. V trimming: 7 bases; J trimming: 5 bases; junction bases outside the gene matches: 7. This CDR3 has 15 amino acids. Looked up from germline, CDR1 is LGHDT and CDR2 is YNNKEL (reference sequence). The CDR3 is CASTQGDRGNEKLFF. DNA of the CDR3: TGTGCCAGCACGCAGGGGGACAGGGGAAATGAAAAACTGTTTTTT.

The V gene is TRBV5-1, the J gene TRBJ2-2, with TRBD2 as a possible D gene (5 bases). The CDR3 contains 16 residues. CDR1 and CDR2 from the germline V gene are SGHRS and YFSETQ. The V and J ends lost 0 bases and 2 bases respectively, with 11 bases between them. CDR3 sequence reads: CASSLAASSNTGELFF. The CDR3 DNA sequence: TGCGCCAGCAGCTTGGCCGCTAGCAGCAACACCGGGGAGCTGTTTTTT.

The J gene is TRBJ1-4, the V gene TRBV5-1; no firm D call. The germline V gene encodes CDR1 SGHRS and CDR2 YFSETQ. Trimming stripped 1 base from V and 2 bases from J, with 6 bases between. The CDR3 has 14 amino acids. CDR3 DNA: TGCGCCAGCAGCTTGTGGCTGACTAATGAAAAACTGTTTTTT. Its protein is CASSLWLTNEKLFF.

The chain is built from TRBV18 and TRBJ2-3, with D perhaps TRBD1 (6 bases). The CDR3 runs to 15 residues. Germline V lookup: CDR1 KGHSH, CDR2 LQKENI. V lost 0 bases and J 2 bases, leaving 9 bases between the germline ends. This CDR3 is CASSPPQGLTDTQYF. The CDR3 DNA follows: TGTGCCAGCTCACCACCGCAGGGGCTCACAGATACGCAGTATTTT.

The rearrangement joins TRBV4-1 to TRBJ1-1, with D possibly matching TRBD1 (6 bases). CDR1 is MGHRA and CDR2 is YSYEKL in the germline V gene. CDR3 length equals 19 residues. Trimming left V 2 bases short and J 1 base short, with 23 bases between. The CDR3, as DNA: TGCGCCAGCAGCCAACGGCCCGGGGCACCTAGAGGGGGGAACACTGAAGCTTTCTTT. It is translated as CASSQRPGAPRGGNTEAFF.

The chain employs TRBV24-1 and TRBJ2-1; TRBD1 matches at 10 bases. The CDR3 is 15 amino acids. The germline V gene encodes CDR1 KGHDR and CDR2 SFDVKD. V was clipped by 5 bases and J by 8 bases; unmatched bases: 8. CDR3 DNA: TGTGCCACCAGTGGCCCGACAGGGGGCATGGATGAGCAGTTCTTC. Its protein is CATSGPTGGMDEQFF.